Listed below are T cell receptor beta chains from one sample, sequenced in a study of blood T cell repertoires in COVID-19. TCRdb's copy holds only in-frame clones and misses some; the assay was immunoSEQ multiplex PCR. The data contain 300,000 or so clones, approximately 87% of them singletons. The sequenced sample was peripheral blood. These receptors were taken from a young woman with COVID-19, enrolled during active disease. Both conserved end residues are part of each CDR3. A D gene is named only where the DNA matches it firmly. The listing skips clone size in some rows; elsewhere it reads once, few, many or a size class.

size | D | J | V | CDR3 | DNA
. | TRBD1 | TRBJ2-7 | TRBV4-1 | CASSRTGTGGTYEQYF | TGCGCCAGCAGCCGGACTGGGACAGGGGGCACCTACGAGCAGTACTTC
once | TRBD1 | TRBJ1-1 | TRBV2 | CASSVGDRKAFF | TGTGCCAGCAGTGTGGGGGACAGAAAAGCTTTCTTT
few | . | TRBJ2-2 | TRBV10-3 | CAMKGGSAKSTGELFF | TGTGCCATGAAGGGAGGATCAGCGAAATCCACCGGGGAGCTGTTTTTT
once | TRBD1 | TRBJ1-1 | TRBV3-1/TRBV3-2 | CASRHQGDITEAFF | TGTGCCAGCAGACATCAGGGGGATATCACTGAAGCTTTCTTT
. | . | TRBJ1-2 | TRBV6-1 | CASSADSPLVYYGYTF | TGTGCCAGCAGTGCGGACAGTCCGCTCGTCTACTATGGCTACACCTTC
. | TRBD1 | TRBJ2-7 | TRBV6-5 | CASSLSGGRSNEQYF | TGTGCCAGCAGCCTATCAGGGGGTAGGTCAAACGAGCAGTACTTC
. | . | TRBJ2-2 | TRBV11-2 | CASSLVGGWYTGELFF | TGTGCCAGCAGCTTAGTGGGGGGATGGTACACCGGGGAGCTGTTTTTT
once | . | TRBJ2-1 | TRBV7-9 | CASRGGSTGEQFF | TGTGCCAGCAGAGGGGGTAGCACAGGTGAGCAGTTCTTC
. | . | TRBJ1-4 | TRBV18 | CASSPPWAGNEKLFF | TGTGCCAGCTCACCACCGTGGGCGGGGAATGAAAAACTGTTTTTT
. | TRBD1 | TRBJ1-2 | TRBV6-5 | CASRMDRDYGYTF | TGTGCCAGCAGGATGGACAGGGACTATGGCTACACCTTC
few | TRBD1 | TRBJ2-7 | TRBV29-1 | CSVEVGTGSYEQYF | TGCAGCGTTGAAGTAGGGACAGGGTCCTACGAGCAGTACTTC
once | TRBD1 | TRBJ1-3 | TRBV6-5 | CASKTKGQGNTIYF | TGTGCCAGCAAGACCAAGGGACAGGGGAACACCATATATTTT
once | . | TRBJ2-7 | TRBV30 | CAWSKGLGYHEQYF | TGTGCCTGGAGTAAAGGTCTCGGGTACCACGAGCAGTACTTC
. | TRBD1 | TRBJ2-7 | TRBV27 | CASSPTTGSSYEQYF | TGTGCCAGCAGTCCTACGACAGGGAGCTCCTACGAGCAGTACTTC
. | . | TRBJ2-1 | TRBV24-1 | CATSDVDSNNEQFF | TGTGCCACCAGTGATGTGGACAGCAACAATGAGCAGTTCTTC
. | . | TRBJ2-7 | TRBV27 | CASSGGINYEQYF | TGTGCCAGCAGTGGGGGGATAAACTACGAGCAGTACTTC
. | TRBD2 | TRBJ2-7 | TRBV10-3 | CAISDGLAGGRQYF | TGTGCCATCAGTGACGGCCTAGCGGGAGGACGGCAGTACTTC
. | . | TRBJ1-1 | TRBV5-1 | CASSFDRERAFF | TGCGCCAGCAGCTTCGACAGAGAGAGAGCTTTCTTT
. | TRBD1 | TRBJ1-2 | TRBV12-3/TRBV12-4 | CASSPDRNYGYTF | TGTGCCAGCAGCCCGGACAGGAACTATGGCTACACCTTC
. | TRBD2 | TRBJ2-1 | TRBV2 | CASTPGTSGTNEQFF | TGTGCCAGCACCCCTGGGACTAGCGGGACAAATGAGCAGTTCTTC
. | . | TRBJ2-2 | TRBV4-1 | CASSQVGRNTGELFF | TGCGCCAGCAGCCAAGTGGGGCGGAACACCGGGGAGCTGTTTTTT
. | . | TRBJ1-1 | TRBV7-8 | CASSLARSFQRVNTEAFF | TGTGCCAGCAGCTTAGCGAGGTCCTTCCAGAGAGTGAACACTGAAGCTTTCTTT
. | TRBD1 | TRBJ1-5 | TRBV28 | CASSLLYRGGQPQHF | TGTGCCAGCAGTCTCCTTTACAGGGGGGGGCAGCCCCAGCATTTT
. | . | TRBJ1-1 | TRBV27 | CASSFVGGGSTEAFF | TGTGCCAGCAGTTTTGTTGGGGGCGGGAGCACTGAAGCTTTCTTT
many | . | TRBJ1-5 | TRBV12-3/TRBV12-4 | CASSFDSPSSQHF | TGTGCCAGCAGTTTTGACAGCCCTTCGTCCCAGCATTTT
. | TRBD1 | TRBJ2-7 | TRBV29-1 | CSVVGTGDYEQYF | TGCAGCGTTGTGGGCACAGGGGACTACGAGCAGTACTTC
. | . | TRBJ2-5 | TRBV5-6 | CASSLGRRETQYF | TGTGCCAGCAGCTTGGGGCGGAGAGAGACCCAGTACTTC
once | TRBD1 | TRBJ1-1 | TRBV30 | CAWGQDTEAFF | TGTGCCTGGGGACAGGACACTGAAGCTTTCTTT
. | TRBD1 | TRBJ1-2 | TRBV10-3 | CAISESTGYGYTF | TGTGCCATCAGTGAGTCGACAGGGTATGGCTACACCTTC
. | . | TRBJ1-2 | TRBV5-4 | CASSLEFPTVYGYTF | TGTGCCAGCAGCTTGGAGTTCCCGACAGTCTATGGCTACACCTTC
. | TRBD1 | TRBJ2-1 | TRBV27 | CASRRTGDNEQFF | TGTGCCAGCAGGCGGACAGGGGACAATGAGCAGTTCTTC
. | . | TRBJ2-3 | TRBV9 | CASSVRAGSTDTQYF | TGTGCCAGCAGCGTAAGGGCAGGGAGCACAGATACGCAGTATTTT
. | . | TRBJ2-2 | TRBV5-1 | CASSRQLSNTGELFF | TGCGCCAGCAGCCGTCAACTATCAAACACCGGGGAGCTGTTTTTT
. | . | TRBJ1-1 | TRBV6-6 | CASSYPGEHMNAEAFF | TGTGCCAGCAGTTACCCCGGGGAGCATATGAACGCTGAAGCTTTCTTT
. | TRBD1 | TRBJ2-3 | TRBV27 | CASSGRTGSTDTQYF | TGTGCCAGCAGCGGCCGGACAGGTAGCACAGATACGCAGTATTTT
. | . | TRBJ1-5 | TRBV19 | CASSSPGDYSNQPQHF | TGTGCCAGTAGTTCCCCAGGGGATTATAGCAATCAGCCCCAGCATTTT